A selection of T cell receptor beta chains follows, all from one sample in a study of T cells after yellow fever vaccination. TCRdb re-called the 5' RACE reads through MiXCR, storing one row per CDR3 protein. Seen here are 450,000 to 550,000 distinct CDR3 sequences, 21% observed once, and the top ten hold approximately 15%. The sequences come from PBMCs, collected approximately 20 days after the first yellow fever vaccination. The receptors were gathered from a man aged 18 to 29 who received the YFV17D yellow fever vaccine. Both conserved end residues are part of each CDR3. A D gene is named only where the DNA matches it firmly. Expanded clones get a size class; other rows say once, few or many, or leave the size out.

j_call,v_call,clone_size,d_call,cdr3_aa,cdr3_nt
TRBJ2-1,TRBV29-1,few,NA,CSAIGSYNEQFF,TGCAGTGCCATTGGGTCCTACAATGAGCAGTTCTTC
TRBJ2-1,TRBV7-8,few,TRBD1,CASRNLYRGRGEQFF,TGTGCCAGCAGGAATCTATACAGGGGGCGAGGTGAGCAGTTCTTC
TRBJ1-5,TRBV12-3/TRBV12-4,few,TRBD1,CASSLGQGWQPQHF,TGTGCCAGCAGTCTTGGACAGGGGTGGCAGCCCCAGCATTTT
TRBJ2-5,TRBV4-1,NA,NA,CASSHLSRGEQETQYF,TGCGCCAGCAGCCACCTCAGTAGGGGGGAGCAAGAGACCCAGTACTTC
TRBJ1-4,TRBV7-2,NA,NA,CASSRSTRKGEKLFF,TGTGCCAGCAGCCGGTCGACCCGTAAGGGTGAAAAACTGTTTTTT
TRBJ2-1,TRBV9,few,NA,CASSVDSGYEQFF,TGTGCCAGCAGCGTAGACAGCGGCTATGAGCAGTTCTTC
TRBJ1-2,TRBV9,few,NA,CASSGSTGTGYTF,TGTGCCAGCAGCGGTTCCACAGGGACCGGCTACACCTTC
TRBJ1-1,TRBV5-6,NA,NA,CASSSLQGNTEAFF,TGTGCCAGCAGCTCACTACAGGGGAACACTGAAGCTTTCTTT
TRBJ2-1,TRBV6-5,once,NA,CASSYSIKPTEGQFF,TGTGCCAGCAGTTACTCCATAAAACCAACCGAGGGGCAGTTCTTC
TRBJ1-1,TRBV29-1,many,TRBD1,CSVRTGRWTEAFF,TGCAGCGTTCGGACAGGGCGTTGGACTGAAGCTTTCTTT
TRBJ2-1,TRBV15,few,TRBD2,CATSSRGGAGEQFF,TGTGCCACCAGCAGTCGCGGGGGGGCCGGTGAGCAGTTCTTC
TRBJ2-3,TRBV28,NA,NA,CASSLWASGPGTRRDTQYF,TGTGCCAGCAGTTTATGGGCCTCGGGACCCGGGACTCGCAGAGATACGCAGTATTTT
TRBJ1-1,TRBV4-1,NA,NA,CASSQDGTGIMNTEAFF,TGCGCCAGCAGCCAAGATGGAACAGGGATTATGAACACTGAAGCTTTCTTT
TRBJ1-1,TRBV12-3/TRBV12-4,NA,NA,CASSPVQVNTEAFF,TGTGCCAGCAGCCCCGTGCAGGTGAACACTGAAGCTTTCTTT
TRBJ1-2,TRBV2,NA,NA,CASSDPYSYGYTF,TGTGCCAGCAGTGACCCCTACAGCTATGGCTACACCTTC
TRBJ2-5,TRBV10-2,NA,NA,CASSTLEVVAQETQYF,TGCGCCAGCAGCACCCTGGAGGTAGTGGCCCAAGAGACCCAGTACTTC
TRBJ1-5,TRBV6-5,many,NA,CASSYGGNQPQHF,TGTGCCAGCAGTTACGGGGGCAATCAGCCCCAGCATTTT
TRBJ2-1,TRBV5-1,few,TRBD2,CASSLNSGRPGLF,TGCGCCAGCAGCTTGAATAGCGGGCGCCCGGGGCTCTTC
TRBJ2-1,TRBV11-2,few,TRBD2,CASRRLAGNYNEQFF,TGTGCCAGCAGGCGACTAGCGGGAAACTACAATGAGCAGTTCTTC
TRBJ2-7,TRBV7-3,NA,TRBD1,CASGVGDRGEQYF,TGTGCCAGCGGTGTGGGCGACAGGGGAGAGCAGTACTTC
TRBJ1-4,TRBV6-5,NA,NA,CASSYLDVATNEKLFF,TGTGCCAGCAGTTATTTGGACGTTGCAACTAATGAAAAACTGTTTTTT
TRBJ2-7,TRBV13,NA,NA,CASSSPTGEQYF,TGTGCCAGCAGCTCCCCGACTGGCGAGCAGTACTTC
TRBJ1-6,TRBV5-1,many,NA,CASSLVQGDNSPLHF,TGCGCCAGCAGCTTGGTACAGGGCGACAATTCACCCCTCCACTTT
TRBJ1-1,TRBV5-4,NA,NA,CASSLTNTGTEAFF,TGTGCCAGCAGCTTAACCAACACCGGGACTGAAGCTTTCTTT
TRBJ2-7,TRBV3-1,few,TRBD1,CASSKRDRVYEQYF,TGTGCCAGCAGCAAACGGGACAGGGTTTACGAGCAGTACTTC
TRBJ2-1,TRBV29-1,few,NA,CSVVGNRGNEQFF,TGCAGCGTCGTAGGTAATAGGGGCAATGAGCAGTTCTTC
TRBJ1-2,TRBV7-3,NA,TRBD1,CASSRGQNYGYTF,TGTGCCAGCAGCCGGGGACAGAACTATGGCTACACCTTC
TRBJ2-5,TRBV3-1,NA,TRBD2,CASSQGTSGGQTQYF,TGTGCCAGCAGCCAAGGGACTAGCGGGGGTCAGACCCAGTACTTC
TRBJ1-3,TRBV7-9,few,NA,CASSIGGAQGNTIYF,TGTGCCAGCAGCATCGGGGGGGCGCAAGGAAACACCATATATTTT
TRBJ1-1,TRBV29-1,NA,NA,CSVARATNTEAFF,TGCAGCGTTGCCCGCGCTACAAACACTGAAGCTTTCTTT
TRBJ2-3,TRBV7-9,NA,NA,CASSLVLRGTDTQYF,TGTGCCAGCAGCTTAGTCCTGCGGGGCACAGATACGCAGTATTTT
TRBJ2-7,TRBV20-1,few,TRBD2,CSANLLAGAYEQYF,TGCAGTGCCAACCTCCTAGCGGGGGCCTACGAGCAGTACTTC
TRBJ2-1,TRBV7-9,NA,TRBD1,CASSRPQTGYNEQFF,TGTGCCAGCAGTAGACCTCAGACAGGGTACAATGAGCAGTTCTTC
TRBJ2-7,TRBV11-2,few,NA,CASSSAGTPFLQYF,TGTGCCAGCAGTTCTGCCGGGACCCCCTTTCTGCAGTACTTC
TRBJ2-2,TRBV20-1,NA,NA,CSAPWGVRTGELFF,TGCAGTGCGCCTTGGGGGGTACGGACCGGGGAGCTGTTTTTT
TRBJ2-2,TRBV3-1,few,NA,CASSELSANTGELFF,TGTGCCAGCAGCGAATTAAGCGCGAACACCGGGGAGCTGTTTTTT
TRBJ2-3,TRBV5-1,few,TRBD2,CASSLEGTIDTQYF,TGCGCCAGCAGCTTGGAAGGGACTATAGATACGCAGTATTTT